These T cell receptor beta chains were read from a single sample in a study of Ad26.COV2.S vaccination and SARS-CoV-2 variants. Measured with immunoSEQ multiplex PCR; TCRdb has only the in-frame clones, and not every one. This sample has some 250,000 clones, with 88% found just once. The sequencing used peripheral blood, collected in a trial of Ad26.COV2.S vaccine versus placebo. These receptors were taken from a person aged 18-60 years who received the Ad26.COV2.S COVID-19 vaccine or a placebo. Each CDR3 is given with its conserved first and last residue. The D gene is left open where the match is weak. The size field is filled for only some rows; it gives once, few, many or a size class.

D gene,V gene,J gene,CDR3 length,clone size,CDR3 protein,CDR3 DNA
NA,TRBV5-1,TRBJ2-2,15,few,CASSVLQGISGELFF,TGCGCCAGCAGCGTTCTCCAGGGTATCAGCGGGGAGCTGTTTTTT
NA,TRBV28,TRBJ2-7,15,NA,CASSLGVTGSYEQYF,TGTGCCAGCAGTTTAGGCGTGACAGGCTCCTACGAGCAGTACTTC
TRBD1,TRBV7-2,TRBJ2-1,17,NA,CASSLDGQGPQGEEQFF,TGTGCCAGCAGCTTAGATGGACAGGGCCCCCAGGGCGAAGAGCAGTTCTTC
TRBD1,TRBV30,TRBJ1-1,14,once,CAWSNQGAGTEAFF,TGTGCCTGGTCCAACCAGGGGGCAGGGACTGAAGCTTTCTTT
TRBD1,TRBV7-9,TRBJ1-6,17,NA,CASSAGQASSYNSPLHF,TGTGCCAGCAGCGCCGGACAGGCGAGCTCCTATAATTCACCCCTCCACTTT
TRBD2,TRBV10-3,TRBJ2-1,16,NA,CAISRLAGVTYNEQFF,TGTGCCATCAGTCGACTAGCGGGAGTCACCTACAATGAGCAGTTCTTC
NA,TRBV5-1,TRBJ1-1,12,NA,CASSLVQGEAFF,TGCGCCAGCAGCTTGGTTCAGGGTGAAGCTTTCTTT
TRBD1,TRBV2,TRBJ2-5,12,NA,CASRGQGETQYF,TGTGCCAGCAGAGGACAGGGAGAGACCCAGTACTTC
NA,TRBV6-2/TRBV6-3,TRBJ1-1,15,NA,CASSYSSDGDTEAFF,TGTGCCAGCAGTTACTCGTCGGACGGAGACACTGAAGCTTTCTTT
TRBD1,TRBV4-1,TRBJ2-7,15,NA,CASSQDGTGVHEQYF,TGCGCCAGCAGCCAAGATGGGACAGGGGTCCACGAGCAGTACTTC
NA,TRBV5-6,TRBJ2-1,16,NA,CASRSGFHESYNEQFF,TGTGCCAGCAGATCAGGGTTCCACGAGTCCTACAATGAGCAGTTCTTC
NA,TRBV29-1,TRBJ2-4,18,NA,CSVLPPPGSQGAKNIQYF,TGCAGCGTCCTCCCCCCGCCAGGTAGTCAAGGGGCCAAAAACATTCAGTACTTC
TRBD1,TRBV28,TRBJ1-6,18,NA,CASSLLRQGAGGNSPLHF,TGTGCCAGCAGTTTATTACGGCAGGGGGCGGGCGGTAATTCACCCCTCCACTTT
TRBD2,TRBV7-2,TRBJ2-2,15,once,CASSLAVAGDGELFF,TGTGCCAGCAGCTTAGCGGTAGCGGGTGACGGGGAGCTGTTTTTT
TRBD2,TRBV7-2,TRBJ2-7,16,NA,CASSSRLAGPAGEQYF,TGTGCCAGCAGCTCCCGACTAGCGGGACCTGCGGGCGAGCAGTACTTC
NA,TRBV5-4,TRBJ2-5,13,once,CASSDLGAETQYF,TGTGCCAGCAGCGACCTAGGCGCGGAGACCCAGTACTTC
NA,TRBV14,TRBJ1-3,13,NA,CASSQGPGGTIYF,TGTGCCAGCAGCCAAGGACCCGGGGGAACCATATATTTT
NA,TRBV10-3,TRBJ1-4,16,NA,CAISESPGTTNEKLFF,TGTGCCATCAGTGAATCCCCAGGAACAACTAATGAAAAACTGTTTTTT
NA,TRBV5-1,TRBJ2-3,14,NA,CASSLGHSTDTQYF,TGCGCCAGCAGCTTGGGGCACAGCACAGATACGCAGTATTTT
TRBD1,TRBV27,TRBJ2-7,16,NA,CASSPNRDREIYEQYF,TGTGCCAGCAGTCCGAACCGGGACAGGGAAATTTACGAGCAGTACTTC
TRBD1,TRBV5-1,TRBJ2-5,14,NA,CASSFTGGQETQYF,TGCGCCAGCAGCTTTACAGGGGGTCAGGAGACCCAGTACTTC
NA,TRBV30,TRBJ1-1,11,NA,CAFGRGTEAFF,TGTGCCTTCGGGAGGGGCACTGAAGCTTTCTTT
NA,TRBV3-1/TRBV3-2,TRBJ1-1,15,NA,CASSGGGGVNTEAFF,TGTGCCAGCAGCGGAGGGGGGGGTGTGAACACTGAAGCTTTCTTT
NA,TRBV9,TRBJ2-7,14,NA,CASSVDAVSYEQYF,TGTGCCAGCAGCGTAGATGCAGTCTCCTACGAGCAGTACTTC
NA,TRBV10-2,TRBJ1-4,16,NA,CASKESGGLYNEKLFF,TGCGCCAGCAAAGAGAGCGGGGGGCTTTACAATGAAAAACTGTTTTTT
TRBD2,TRBV3-1/TRBV3-2,TRBJ2-5,17,NA,CASSQGDLAGGPETQYF,TGTGCCAGCAGCCAAGGGGATCTAGCGGGGGGGCCAGAGACCCAGTACTTC
NA,TRBV19,TRBJ2-3,14,NA,CASSFDSGTDTQYF,TGTGCCAGTAGTTTCGACAGTGGCACAGATACGCAGTATTTT
TRBD2,TRBV19,TRBJ2-1,17,NA,CASSIWSLAGVSDEQFF,TGTGCCAGTAGTATATGGAGTCTAGCGGGAGTGAGTGATGAGCAGTTCTTC
NA,TRBV23-1,TRBJ2-6,19,NA,CASSQSAQGHSSGANVLTF,TGCGCCAGCAGTCAATCCGCGCAGGGTCATAGCTCTGGGGCCAACGTCCTGACTTTC
NA,TRBV19,TRBJ1-6,20,NA,CASSPTGHLVQWTYNSPLHF,TGTGCCAGTAGTCCGACGGGACACCTCGTCCAGTGGACCTATAATTCACCCCTCCACTTT
NA,TRBV19,TRBJ1-5,15,NA,CASSIHPQEKSPQHF,TGTGCCAGTAGTATTCATCCGCAGGAGAAATCGCCCCAGCATTTT
TRBD2,TRBV5-1,TRBJ2-4,17,NA,CASSWGTSGGTKNIQYF,TGCGCCAGCAGCTGGGGTACTAGCGGGGGAACCAAAAACATTCAGTACTTC
NA,TRBV4-2,TRBJ2-5,14,NA,CASSQDRGRETQYF,TGTGCCAGCAGCCAAGATCGCGGAAGAGAGACCCAGTACTTC
NA,TRBV12-1,TRBJ1-2,10,NA,CASSSLGYTF,TGTGCCAGCAGCTCCCTGGGCTACACCTTC
NA,TRBV27,TRBJ2-7,14,NA,CASKISKREYEQYF,TGTGCCAGCAAAATTTCCAAACGGGAATACGAGCAGTACTTC
NA,TRBV7-2,TRBJ2-3,15,once,CASSLDLTRTDTQYF,TGTGCCAGCAGCTTAGACCTCACCCGCACAGATACGCAGTATTTT
TRBD2,TRBV28,TRBJ2-3,14,NA,CASSLVREGGTQYF,TGTGCCAGCAGTTTAGTGCGGGAGGGAGGTACGCAGTATTTT
TRBD1,TRBV5-6,TRBJ1-2,17,NA,CASSMRGGAGGKDGYTF,TGTGCCAGCAGTATGAGGGGCGGGGCAGGGGGCAAGGATGGCTACACCTTC
NA,TRBV5-5,TRBJ1-5,15,NA,CASKMTGYSNQPQHF,TGTGCCAGCAAGATGACGGGCTATAGCAATCAGCCCCAGCATTTT
NA,TRBV10-3,TRBJ2-5,15,NA,CAISESIAETETQYF,TGTGCCATCAGTGAGTCGATAGCGGAAACGGAGACCCAGTACTTC
NA,TRBV5-1,TRBJ1-2,15,NA,CASSLPGGINYGYTF,TGCGCCAGCAGCTTGCCCGGGGGTATTAACTATGGCTACACCTTC
TRBD1,TRBV7-3,TRBJ2-2,15,NA,CASSLTPTGTGELFF,TGTGCCAGCAGCTTAACGCCGACAGGGACCGGGGAGCTGTTTTTT
NA,TRBV4-1,TRBJ2-1,15,once,CASSQWLYIYNEQFF,TGCGCCAGCAGCCAATGGTTATACATCTACAATGAGCAGTTCTTC
TRBD1,TRBV7-2,TRBJ2-1,15,NA,CASSTRQGAYNEQFF,TGTGCCAGCAGCACTCGACAGGGGGCTTACAATGAGCAGTTCTTC
NA,TRBV3-1/TRBV3-2,TRBJ2-3,9,NA,CARRHTQYF,TGTGCCAGGAGGCATACGCAGTATTTT
NA,TRBV12-3/TRBV12-4,TRBJ2-5,13,NA,CASSFGLRETQYF,TGTGCCAGCAGTTTCGGCCTCCGAGAGACCCAGTACTTC
NA,TRBV5-4,TRBJ1-1,15,NA,CASSFEPGADTEAFF,TGTGCCAGCAGCTTTGAGCCAGGGGCGGACACTGAAGCTTTCTTT
NA,TRBV6-2/TRBV6-3,TRBJ2-7,13,NA,CASSRTPFGEQYF,TGTGCCAGCAGTCGGACCCCCTTCGGCGAGCAGTACTTC
NA,TRBV6-1,TRBJ1-1,13,NA,CASSEVRATEAFF,TGTGCCAGCAGTGAAGTAAGGGCCACTGAAGCTTTCTTT
NA,TRBV7-9,TRBJ2-1,15,NA,CASSPGAAVYNEQFF,TGTGCCAGCAGCCCCGGTGCGGCAGTTTACAATGAGCAGTTCTTC
NA,TRBV18,TRBJ1-5,14,NA,CASSPAGVGQPQHF,TGTGCCAGCTCACCAGCCGGGGTCGGTCAGCCCCAGCATTTT
NA,TRBV6-6,TRBJ2-7,10,NA,CASAGYEQYF,TGTGCCAGCGCGGGTTACGAGCAGTACTTC
TRBD2,TRBV4-1,TRBJ2-3,15,NA,CASSQVAGVADTQYF,TGCGCCAGCAGCCAAGTAGCGGGAGTAGCAGATACGCAGTATTTT
NA,TRBV6-6,TRBJ1-5,15,NA,CASTRGGFSNQPQHF,TGTGCCAGCACCCGTGGGGGATTCAGCAATCAGCCCCAGCATTTT
NA,TRBV13,TRBJ1-3,15,NA,CASSKNRISGNTIYF,TGTGCCAGCAGCAAAAACAGGATCTCTGGAAACACCATATATTTT
NA,TRBV6-1,TRBJ1-3,18,NA,CASSDGGRGRVSGNTIYF,TGTGCCAGCAGTGATGGGGGGAGAGGCCGGGTATCTGGAAACACCATATATTTT
TRBD2,TRBV5-4,TRBJ2-3,14,NA,CASSGDYYTDTQYF,TGTGCCAGCAGCGGGGACTACTACACAGATACGCAGTATTTT
TRBD1,TRBV28,TRBJ1-5,19,once,CASREALGPGQWGNQPQHF,TGTGCCAGCAGAGAAGCCCTCGGACCGGGACAGTGGGGCAATCAGCCCCAGCATTTT
TRBD2,TRBV9,TRBJ2-7,13,few,CASSPGTSGEQYF,TGTGCCAGCAGCCCCGGGACTAGCGGCGAGCAGTACTTC